The entry below gives a single T cell receptor (beta chain) sequence along with its context. Its antigen is unidentified. The investigators amplified TCR beta CDR3 regions from RNA transcripts. Using the HTBI primer set, a first-round RT-PCR was run on the TCR CDR3. TCRdb passed the multiplex PCR reads through MiXCR, listing each CDR3 protein once. The table has 300,000 to 450,000 distinct CDR3 sequences, roughly 15% seen once. The data are from a study of T cells in Graves' hyperthyroidism and ophthalmopathy. About the study: Specimen type is peripheral blood, collected at initial diagnosis prior to any treatment. Findings of the study overall: Also found in blood were most expanded thyroid clonotypes above 0.001.

Uncontrolled infection, other autoimmune disease, pregnancy and lactation each barred patients from inclusion. Thyroid ultrasound, orbital computed tomography, clinical symptoms, and serum thyroxine and TRAb underpinned diagnoses. Sequenced: blood. This sequence originates from a woman in her 30s with Graves' ophthalmopathy.

DNA of the CDR3: TGTGCCTGGAGTGTATCTGCGGGAGGCGGCTATGGCTACACCTTC. Residues: CAWSVSAGGGYGYTF. This sequence joins TRBV30 and TRBJ1-2; no clear D gene. The CDR3 has 15 amino acids. V was shortened by 0 bases and J by 4 bases, with 15 bases between the two germline ends. CDR1 GTSNPN and CDR2 SVGIG come from the germline V gene (reference sequence).